A single sample is the source of the 21 T cell receptor beta chains below, sequenced in a study of response to subunit inactivated influenza vaccine. TCRdb re-analysed the RT-PCR reads in MiXCR, keeping a single row per CDR3 protein. The table has approximately 310,000 distinct CDR3 sequences, less than 25% seen once; the top ten hold about 10%. Here the sequenced sample was PBMCs from blood, taken roughly 20 months after vaccination. The receptor set was obtained from a man between 45 and 75 years old who received an inactivated influenza vaccine.

The rearrangement links TRBV2 to TRBJ2-1; the D gene is possibly TRBD2 (5 bases). Trimming took off 0 bases at V and 0 bases at J, with 9 bases between the two ends. The V gene's germline CDR1 is SNHLY and CDR2 FYNNEI. This CDR3 contains 16 residues. The CDR3 DNA is TGTGCCAGCAGTGAAGCCTTGGGGAGCTCCTACAATGAGCAGTTCTTC. This encodes CASSEALGSSYNEQFF.

Turning to this clonotype: A much larger clone lies a single base off, so this may be a read error. The chain carries TRBV7-2 and TRBJ2-7; either TRBD1 or TRBD2 may supply D (6 bases each). Germline V gene lookup returns CDR1 SGHTA and CDR2 FQGNSA. V lost 6 bases and J 0 bases, leaving 9 bases between the germline ends. The CDR3 runs 13 residues. Here the CDR3 reads CASRRDTSYEQYF. CDR3 nucleotides: TGTGCCAGCAGGCGGGACACCTCCTACGAGCAGTACTTC.

The V gene is TRBV12-3 or TRBV12-4, the J gene TRBJ1-4; 10 bases match TRBD1. The ends lost 6 bases at V and 8 bases at J; junction bases unmatched: 9. The CDR3 loop spans 15 amino acids. In DNA, the CDR3 is TGTGCCAGCAGGGCGGGGACAGGGGTTGCAGAAAAACTGTTTTTT. Protein product: CASRAGTGVAEKLFF.

CDR3 loop: CASSTTGDYGYTF. As DNA, the CDR3 is TGTGCCAGCAGTACGACAGGGGACTATGGCTACACCTTC. This chain links TRBV6-6 with TRBJ1-2, with 8 bases lining up with TRBD1. This CDR3 is built from 13 residues. Trimming cost V 5 bases and J 3 bases; bases outside gene matches: 2. Germline CDR1 and CDR2: MNHNY and SVGAGI (reference sequence).

This clonotype was counted many times. This chain connects TRBV5-1 to TRBJ2-7; TRBD1 matches at 10 bases. Germline assignment: CDR1 SGHRS and CDR2 YFSETQ. Trimming removed 0 bases from V and 2 bases from J; junction bases left unmatched: 5. The CDR3 contains 16 residues. For the CDR3, the DNA is TGCGCCAGCAGCTTGGGGACAGGGGGACCCGCCTACGAGCAGTACTTC. It codes for CASSLGTGGPAYEQYF.

V is TRBV5-1 and J is TRBJ2-1, with TRBD1 matching over 9 bases. The CDR3 is made up of 14 amino acids. The germline V gene has CDR1 SGHRS and CDR2 YFSETQ. V lost 3 bases and J lost 6; bases outside the gene matches: 4. The CDR3 loop is CASSSRQGGNEQFF. CDR3 bases: TGCGCCAGCAGCTCCCGACAGGGGGGCAATGAGCAGTTCTTC.

This clonotype occurred a few times. The rearrangement joins TRBV5-6 to TRBJ2-7, with TRBD1 as a possible D gene (6 bases). The CDR3 contains 16 residues. Germline CDR1 is SGHDT and CDR2 is YYEEEE. Trimming took off 3 bases at V and 5 bases at J, with 21 bases between the two ends. CDR3 region: CASSSGVGTIYNEQYF. In DNA, the CDR3 is TGTGCCAGCAGCTCCGGGGTCGGGACAATATACAACGAGCAGTACTTC. Complete variable domain (other parts from reference TRBV5-6 and TRBJ2-7): DAGVTQSPTHLIKTRGQQVTLRCSPKSGHDTVSWYQQALGQGPQFIFQYYEEEERQRGNFPDRFSGHQFPNYSSELNVNALLLGDSALYLCASSSGVGTIYNEQYFGPGTRLTVT.

The gene calls are TRBV12-3 or TRBV12-4 and TRBJ2-2, with a weak D call TRBD2 (6 bases). This CDR3 is 17 amino acids long. Trimming cost V 7 bases and J 6 bases, with 24 bases left between them. As DNA, the CDR3 is TGTGCCAGCACCTTTCTTTGGGGAGTAGCGGTCGCCGGGGAGCTGTTTTTT. It specifies CASTFLWGVAVAGELFF.

The V gene is TRBV7-2, the J gene TRBJ2-3; possibly TRBD2 for D (6 bases). This CDR3 has 17 amino acids. The V end lost 2 bases, the J end lost 3 bases, and 18 bases lay between the germline ends. Germline V lookup: CDR1 SGHTA, CDR2 FQGNSA. The CDR3 region has the DNA TGTGCCAGCAGCTTAACGGGTCTTCCCGGGGGAACAGATACGCAGTATTTT. Residues: CASSLTGLPGGTDTQYF.

The chain carries TRBV6-5 and TRBJ2-5; 8 positions match TRBD2. The J segment lost 1 base and the V segment lost 0 bases, leaving 1 base of the junction unmatched. From germline, CDR1 is MNHEY and CDR2 SVGAGI. The CDR3 contains 15 residues. In nucleotides, the CDR3 is TGTGCCAGCAGTTACTCCACTAGCGGCCAAGAGACCCAGTACTTC. It yields the protein CASSYSTSGQETQYF.

This sequence joins TRBV28 and TRBJ1-5; TRBD1 agrees at 8 bases. Trimming took 7 bases from V and 2 from J; bases not matched to a gene: 7. The germline CDR1 and CDR2 sequences are MDHEN and SYDVKM. The CDR3 is 15 residues long. CDR3 residues: CASTTGGYGNQPQHF. The CDR3 region has the DNA TGTGCCAGCACCACAGGGGGGTATGGCAATCAGCCCCAGCATTTT. Drawing the rest from reference TRBV28 and TRBJ1-5, the complete variable domain is DVKVTQSSRYLVKRTGEKVFLECVQDMDHENMFWYRQDPGLGLRLIYFSYDVKMKEKGDIPEGYSVSREKKERFSLILESASTNQTSMYLCASTTGGYGNQPQHFGDGTRLSIL.

The CDR3 region has the DNA TGCAGTGCTAGGTGGGGGGCCGGAGGGGGCTACACCTTC. Translating it yields CSARWGAGGGYTF. The V and J genes are TRBV20-1 and TRBJ1-2, with a weak D call TRBD1 (6 bases). The germline CDR1 and CDR2 sequences are DFQATT and SNEGSKA (reference sequence). The CDR3 loop spans 13 amino acids. V lost 3 bases and J lost 8, with 16 bases in between.

The chain recombines TRBV7-2 with TRBJ2-1; 7 bases are a match to TRBD2. Unmatched junction bases numbered 5, after V lost 1 base and J lost 2 bases. The CDR3 is 16 residues long. Germline V gene sequence: CDR1 SGHTA, CDR2 FQGNSA. This chain's CDR3 is CASSLDASGPYNEQFF. CDR3 nucleotide sequence: TGTGCCAGCAGCTTAGATGCTAGCGGACCCTACAATGAGCAGTTCTTC.

The chain has TRBV6-5 and TRBJ1-6; TRBD1 matches at 7 bases. The CDR3 consists of 15 residues. With 4 bases clipped from V and 5 bases from J, the junction kept 5 bases outside the gene matches. CDR1 is MNHEY and CDR2 is SVGAGI in the germline V gene. DNA for the CDR3: TGTGCCAGCAGTTTCGGGACAGCTAATAATTCACCCCTCCACTTT. Protein product: CASSFGTANNSPLHF.

The rearrangement joins TRBV5-1 to TRBJ2-3; TRBD2 might be the D (6 bases). With 7 bases removed from V and 2 bases from J, the gap between germline ends came to 17 bases. Germline V CDR1 and CDR2: SGHRS, YFSETQ. The CDR3 covers 15 residues. The CDR3 bases are TGCGCCAGCGCCGTGGGGGGAAGGGCCACAGATACGCAGTATTTT. Encoded protein: CASAVGGRATDTQYF.

This clonotype was seen a handful of times. V is TRBV6-2 or TRBV6-3 and J is TRBJ1-5; 8 bases are a match to TRBD1. CDR1 and CDR2 from the germline V gene are MNHEY and SVGEGT. CDR3 size: 14 residues. The J segment lost 7 bases and the V segment lost 6 bases, leaving 8 bases of the junction unmatched. The CDR3 region is CASSLGTGVQPQHF. The CDR3 nucleotides read TGTGCCAGCAGCCTCGGGACAGGCGTACAGCCCCAGCATTTT.

The rearrangement links TRBV5-1 to TRBJ2-1; 11 bases map to TRBD2. Germline CDR1 is SGHRS and CDR2 is YFSETQ. The CDR3 length is 15 residues. V shed 0 bases, J shed 8 bases, and the junction held 4 bases outside the gene matches. The CDR3 nucleotides read TGCGCCAGCAGCTTGGAGCCGGGACTAGCGGATGAGCAGTTCTTC. Encoded protein: CASSLEPGLADEQFF.

This clonotype has just a few counts. This CDR3 is CASSFATMENRGRKLFF. The CDR3 coding sequence is TGTGCCAGCAGTTTTGCAACTATGGAGAACAGGGGGAGAAAACTGTTTTTT. This chain connects TRBV28 to TRBJ1-4; 8 bases align to TRBD1. With V trimmed by 3 bases and J by 10 bases, 16 bases remained unmatched. The germline V gene encodes CDR1 MDHEN and CDR2 SYDVKM. This CDR3 comprises 17 residues. Filled out from reference TRBV28 and TRBJ1-4, the complete variable domain reads DVKVTQSSRYLVKRTGEKVFLECVQDMDHENMFWYRQDPGLGLRLIYFSYDVKMKEKGDIPEGYSVSREKKERFSLILESASTNQTSMYLCASSFATMENRGRKLFFGSGTQLSVL.

This clonotype has ten or more counts. J is TRBJ1-1 and V is TRBV6-5, with a tentative D call TRBD1 (5 bases). V dropped 2 bases and J dropped 11 bases, with 15 bases sitting between them. Germline V lookup: CDR1 MNHEY, CDR2 SVGAGI. The CDR3 covers 13 residues. In DNA, the CDR3 is TGTGCCAGCAGTTACGAGGCAGGGCCCGGGGCTTTCTTT. Amino acid sequence: CASSYEAGPGAFF.

There are a few counts of this clonotype. J is TRBJ1-1 and V is TRBV7-9, with D hard to call. The V end was cut by 6 bases, the J end by 1 base, with 9 bases between. Looked up from germline, CDR1 is SEHNR and CDR2 is FQNEAQ (reference sequence). There are 13 residues in the CDR3. In nucleotides, the CDR3 is TGTGCCAGCAGTGGGGAGTGGAACACTGAAGCTTTCTTT. Residues: CASSGEWNTEAFF. The whole variable domain, filled in from reference TRBV7-9 and TRBJ1-1, reads DTGVSQNPRHKITKRGQNVTFRCDPISEHNRLYWYRQTLGQGPEFLTYFQNEAQLEKSRLLSDRFSAERPKGSFSTLEIQRTEQGDSAMYLCASSGEWNTEAFFGQGTRLTVV.

Many counts were recorded for this clonotype. The chain employs TRBV20-1 and TRBJ1-1; TRBD1 is a possible D gene (5 bases). CDR1 is DFQATT and CDR2 is SNEGSKA in the germline V gene (reference sequence). Trimming left V 1 base short and J 1 base short, with 10 bases between. CDR3 size: 14 residues. This CDR3 is CSARAEGPNTEAFF. Here the CDR3 DNA reads TGCAGTGCTAGAGCGGAGGGGCCGAACACTGAAGCTTTCTTT.